The rows below give T cell receptor beta chains drawn from one sample of a study of blood T cell repertoires in COVID-19. Libraries were prepared by immunoSEQ multiplex PCR; TCRdb keeps only in-frame clonotypes and omits some of them. The sample shows about 28,000 clones, 65% to 90% of them seen only once. Sequencing was done on a sample of peripheral blood. All receptors derive from a human donor in a cohort sampled during active COVID-19. The conserved cysteine and the conserved F or W are not part of the CDR3 here. Each record gives: D gene, V gene, J gene, CDR3 protein. The D gene is left open where the match is weak.

-	TRBV29-1	TRBJ2-7	SVTTGAYEQY
TRBD2	TRBV9	TRBJ2-7	ASSVTSGAYEQY
-	TRBV6-5	TRBJ1-2	ASSPQDYGYT
TRBD2	TRBV7-9	TRBJ2-1	ASSTRTSGGTLGEQF
-	TRBV15	TRBJ1-2	ATSRERYTNYGYT
-	TRBV7-2	TRBJ2-7	ASSPPGNEQY
-	TRBV7-3	TRBJ2-3	ASSLMARGITDTQY
-	TRBV28	TRBJ1-1	ASSFGVGRNTEAF
TRBD1	TRBV11-3	TRBJ2-7	ASSLERTGGAYEQY
TRBD1	TRBV9	TRBJ1-5	ASSVTGGDNQPQH
-	TRBV13	TRBJ1-2	ASSLGRSYGYT
-	TRBV5-5	TRBJ2-4	ASSLTGLENIQY
-	TRBV6-2/TRBV6-3	TRBJ1-6	ASSLLPRGRENSPLH
TRBD1	TRBV3-1/TRBV3-2	TRBJ2-7	ASRPGQASYEQY
-	TRBV19	TRBJ1-1	ASIPDRLNTEAF
TRBD1	TRBV9	TRBJ1-1	ASNNLDRGPEAF
-	TRBV11-1	TRBJ2-7	ASSLTQGSYEQY
-	TRBV12-3/TRBV12-4	TRBJ1-2	ASSPLRTGGYT
TRBD1	TRBV30	TRBJ1-5	AWSTMGGQAANQPQH
TRBD1	TRBV6-5	TRBJ1-3	ASRIDRAGNTIY
-	TRBV7-8	TRBJ1-4	ASSLRGTATNEKLF
-	TRBV7-6	TRBJ1-3	ASSSSGRGNTIY
TRBD2	TRBV7-2	TRBJ2-2	AFQRGTPNTGELF
-	TRBV30	TRBJ2-7	AWSVWLAHEQY
-	TRBV6-5	TRBJ2-7	ASSYGSGPTYEQY
-	TRBV3-1/TRBV3-2	TRBJ2-7	ATAGATYEQY
TRBD2	TRBV9	TRBJ2-1	ASSVGSGGYNEQF
-	TRBV2	TRBJ2-7	ASQTGYEQY
-	TRBV7-2	TRBJ2-2	ASSLASVTGELF
-	TRBV7-2	TRBJ2-7	ASSLGRAGPYEQY
TRBD2	TRBV7-9	TRBJ2-1	ASSLWPRVAGEYNEQF
TRBD1	TRBV19	TRBJ1-5	ASSMGTASNQPQH
TRBD1	TRBV6-6	TRBJ1-5	ASSLWGQGDNQPQH
TRBD1	TRBV18	TRBJ1-2	ASSLRDSVNYGYT
TRBD2	TRBV24-1	TRBJ2-7	ATSDQSSGGDEQY
-	TRBV7-2	TRBJ2-3	ASSLGRAADTQY
TRBD2	TRBV4-1	TRBJ2-7	ASSQDSSGGYEQY
-	TRBV13	TRBJ1-2	ASSLGPGNYGYT
-	TRBV5-1	TRBJ2-5	ASSFPGLETQY
TRBD2	TRBV7-2	TRBJ2-2	ASSLYGVAGDTGELF